Each of the 9 T cell receptor beta chains below was sequenced from the same sample in a study of T cells in Graves' hyperthyroidism and ophthalmopathy. Researchers amplified the TCR beta CDR3 regions from RNA transcripts. HTBI primers were employed in a first-round RT-PCR of the TCR CDR3. In TCRdb, the multiplex PCR reads were re-called with MiXCR into one record per CDR3 protein. The sample gives around 380,000 distinct CDR3 sequences, approximately 13% of which show up once; around 21% is in the top ten. The sample taken for sequencing was blood. Source of these receptors: a man in his thirties or forties with Graves' hyperthyroidism that later progressed to Graves' ophthalmopathy.

This clonotype appeared a few times. This may arise from a read error, as a much more abundant clone is one base away. Because it lacks the conserved phenylalanine or tryptophan at the end, this CDR3 is likely a read error. J is TRBJ1-2 and V is TRBV12-3 or TRBV12-4, with D unclear. The CDR3 contains 14 residues. V was cut by 6 bases and J by 2 bases, with 13 bases left in between. CDR3 in DNA: TGTGCCAGCAGCCGCAGTTTGAACAACTATGGCTACACCCTC. It yields the protein CASSRSLNNYGYTL.

The rearrangement uses TRBV5-6 and TRBJ2-5; 11 nucleotides align to TRBD2. The CDR3 has 15 residues. Germline V gives CDR1 SGHDT, CDR2 YYEEEE. Trimming removed 4 bases from V and 3 bases from J; junction bases left unmatched: 5. The CDR3 region has the DNA TGTGCCAGCAGCGGATTAGCGGGGGGGAAAGAGACCCAGTACTTC. As protein: CASSGLAGGKETQYF.

The chain carries TRBV7-9 and TRBJ1-1; TRBD1 aligns across 10 bases. The CDR3 length is 15 residues. Germline V gives CDR1 SEHNR, CDR2 FQNEAQ (reference sequence). V shed 3 bases and J 4 bases; nucleotides not matched to a gene: 5. The CDR3 nucleotides are TGTGCCAGCAGCTTTTCCGGGACAGGGGTCACTGAAGCTTTCTTT. It encodes CASSFSGTGVTEAFF. Variable domain in full (rest from reference TRBV7-9 and TRBJ1-1): DTGVSQNPRHKITKRGQNVTFRCDPISEHNRLYWYRQTLGQGPEFLTYFQNEAQLEKSRLLSDRFSAERPKGSFSTLEIQRTEQGDSAMYLCASSFSGTGVTEAFFGQGTRLTVV.

In this sample, this clonotype turned up many times. Here the CDR3 DNA reads TGTGCCAGCAGTTTACCAGGACGGCTAGCTGGGGATACGCAGTATTTT. The encoded protein is CASSLPGRLAGDTQYF. The chain carries TRBV12-3 or TRBV12-4 and TRBJ2-3, with D possibly being TRBD2 (5 bases). The CDR3 loop spans 16 amino acids. V was shortened by 2 bases and J by 6 bases, with 18 bases between the two germline ends.

This clonotype was counted ten times or more. The rearrangement links TRBV6-2 or TRBV6-3 to TRBJ2-1, with TRBD2 matching over 9 bases. Looked up from germline, CDR1 is MNHEY and CDR2 is SVGEGT. The ends lost 4 bases at V and 4 bases at J; junction bases unmatched: 5. The CDR3 has 15 amino acids. The CDR3 is CASSSQAGGYNEQFF. The CDR3 DNA follows: TGTGCCAGCAGTTCACAAGCGGGGGGATACAATGAGCAGTTCTTC.

This clonotype was recorded many times. The genes are TRBV20-1 and TRBJ1-1; D uncertain. This CDR3 is 14 amino acids long. Looked up from germline, CDR1 is DFQATT and CDR2 is SNEGSKA (reference sequence). With 5 bases removed from V and 1 base from J, the gap between germline ends came to 14 bases. CDR3 protein: CSAYLGASNTEAFF. The CDR3 region has the DNA TGCAGTGCTTACCTCGGTGCGTCGAACACTGAAGCTTTCTTT.

This clonotype was counted ten times or more. The rearrangement uses TRBV12-3 or TRBV12-4 and TRBJ2-3; 7 bases align to TRBD2. This CDR3 spans 15 amino acids. The V and J ends lost 7 bases and 5 bases, in that order; junction bases with no gene match: 12. The CDR3 nucleotides read TGTGCCAGCACCCGTCCTGGCGGGGAGGGAGATACGCAGTATTTT. It translates to CASTRPGGEGDTQYF.

In the case of this clonotype: A clone one base away is much larger, so this may be a read error. The chain combines TRBV11-2 with TRBJ2-1; 8 bases are a match to TRBD2. The CDR3 runs 16 residues. CDR1 and CDR2 from the germline V gene are SGHAT and FQNNGV. The trim removed 5 bases at V and 4 bases at J, leaving 10 bases unmatched. The CDR3 DNA reads as TGTGCCAGCAGCGTAGGACCAGCGGGGGTTTACAATGAGCAGTTCTTC. Translation gives CASSVGPAGVYNEQFF.

In this sample, this clonotype turned up a few times. The CDR3: CASSHPYYRGAQETQYF. DNA for the CDR3: TGCGCCAGCAGCCACCCGTATTATCGCGGGGCCCAAGAGACCCAGTACTTC. This rearrangement joins TRBV5-1 to TRBJ2-5, with D perhaps TRBD2 (6 bases). Germline CDR1 reads SGHRS; CDR2 reads YFSETQ. The CDR3 contains 17 residues. V lost 4 bases and J lost 1, with 20 bases in between. Drawing the rest from reference TRBV5-1 and TRBJ2-5, the complete variable domain is KAGVTQTPRYLIKTRGQQVTLSCSPISGHRSVSWYQQTPGQGLQFLFEYFSETQRNKGNFPGRFSGRQFSNSRSEMNVSTLELGDSALYLCASSHPYYRGAQETQYFGPGTRLLVL.